This TCR beta chain was documented in a study of blood T cell repertoires in COVID-19. For the study at large: Some COVID-19 samples were acute and others convalescent; all came from the United States, Italy and Spain.

Original methodology: Estimation of nucleated cell counts was performed using reference gene primer amplification. Sequencing was performed with immunoSEQ multiplex PCR; in TCRdb, only in-frame clones are kept and a portion is missing. That table gives V, J and clone size, and the DNA gave D and trimming. The profile shows some 110,000 clones, approximately 88% of them singletons. The CDR3 sequence is 17 residues long. Losses at the gene ends were 4 bases for V and 3 bases for J; bases not matched to a gene: 11. Looked up from germline, CDR1 is SGHRS and CDR2 is YFSETQ. The clonotype was recovered from a man aged 55 to 70 with acute or convalescent COVID-19. The V call is TRBV5-1, the J call TRBJ2-5, with 11 bases matching TRBD2. What was sequenced was peripheral blood. The CDR3 nucleotides read TGCGCCAGCAGCGACGTTTCTAGCGGGAGGATTAAAGAGACCCAGTACTTC. This codes for CASSDVSSGRIKETQYF. Full variable domain (missing parts from reference TRBV5-1 and TRBJ2-5): KAGVTQTPRYLIKTRGQQVTLSCSPISGHRSVSWYQQTPGQGLQFLFEYFSETQRNKGNFPGRFSGRQFSNSRSEMNVSTLELGDSALYLCASSDVSSGRIKETQYFGPGTRLLVL.